The rows below give T cell receptor beta chains drawn from one sample of a study of OX40 agonist ivuxolimab in advanced cancers. Only in-frame clones appear in the TCRdb table, and some are missing; sequencing was by immunoSEQ multiplex PCR. This repertoire shows under 25,000 clones, roughly 78% found once; its top ten account for 25% to 35%. The source was CD4+ or CD8+ T cells sorted from blood, collected in a trial of the OX40 agonist ivuxolimab. These TCRs come from an adult with an advanced solid tumor such as melanoma, head and neck, liver or kidney cancer. Both conserved end residues are part of each CDR3. The D gene is left open where the match is weak. Not every row has a clone size; where given, it reads once, few, many or a size class.

NA	NA	TRBV7-9	12	TRBJ1-1	CASSFYSREAFF	TGTGCCAGCAGCTTTTACAGCCGTGAAGCTTTCTTT
TRBD2	NA	TRBV10-2	14	TRBJ2-2	CASSVPGGTGELFF	TGCGCCAGCAGTGTCCCGGGGGGGACCGGGGAGCTGTTTTTT
NA	few	TRBV6-1	14	TRBJ2-7	CASSEASGAYEQYF	TGTGCCAGCAGTGAAGCGTCGGGGGCCTACGAGCAGTACTTC
TRBD2	NA	TRBV30	13	TRBJ2-1	CAWETSGYNEQFF	TGTGCCTGGGAGACTAGCGGGTACAATGAGCAGTTCTTC
TRBD1	NA	TRBV19	17	TRBJ1-6	CASRPIPGQGLNSPLHF	TGTGCCAGTAGACCTATCCCGGGACAGGGACTGAATTCACCCCTCCACTTT
NA	once	TRBV19	13	TRBJ2-3	CASSILEGDTQYF	TGTGCCAGTAGTATCCTCGAGGGAGATACGCAGTATTTT
NA	NA	TRBV7-9	13	TRBJ2-1	CASSLGNYNEQFF	TGTGCCAGCAGCTTGGGCAACTACAATGAGCAGTTCTTC
NA	NA	TRBV5-1	13	TRBJ1-4	CASREGENEKLFF	TGCGCCAGCAGGGAGGGGGAAAATGAAAAACTGTTTTTT
NA	NA	TRBV15	14	TRBJ1-2	CATSRDRSGDGYTF	TGTGCCACCAGCAGAGATCGGTCCGGGGATGGCTACACCTTC
TRBD1	NA	TRBV4-1	17	TRBJ1-5	CASSQVGGQGGNQPQHF	TGCGCCAGCAGCCAAGTCGGGGGACAGGGGGGCAATCAGCCCCAGCATTTT
TRBD1	NA	TRBV19	14	TRBJ2-7	CASSVGTETYEQYF	TGTGCCAGTAGTGTCGGGACAGAAACCTACGAGCAGTACTTC
NA	NA	TRBV13	15	TRBJ2-2	CASSLEVQITGELFF	TGTGCCAGCAGCTTAGAGGTACAAATCACCGGGGAGCTGTTTTTT
NA	once	TRBV19	17	TRBJ1-3	CASSILGRSSSGNTIYF	TGTGCCAGTAGTATCTTGGGCAGGTCGAGCTCTGGAAACACCATATATTTT
NA	medium-sized	TRBV5-4	11	TRBJ2-7	CASSILDEQYF	TGTGCCAGCAGTATATTGGACGAGCAGTACTTC
NA	NA	TRBV6-4	16	TRBJ1-1	CASSECKGRENTEAFF	TGTGCCAGCAGTGAATGCAAGGGCAGGGAGAACACTGAAGCTTTCTTT
TRBD2	NA	TRBV4-1	16	TRBJ2-5	CASSPWGLADQETQYF	TGCGCCAGCAGCCCCTGGGGACTAGCAGATCAAGAGACCCAGTACTTC
NA	NA	TRBV27	15	TRBJ2-7	CASSLASGKVYEQYF	TGTGCCAGCAGTTTAGCCTCAGGGAAAGTCTACGAGCAGTACTTC
NA	few	TRBV7-8	15	TRBJ1-1	CASSLARQGTPEAFF	TGTGCCAGCAGCTTAGCGAGGCAGGGAACCCCTGAAGCTTTCTTT
TRBD1	NA	TRBV6-1	15	TRBJ2-7	CASRTPGQGGYEQYF	TGTGCCAGCAGAACCCCGGGACAGGGAGGATACGAGCAGTACTTC
TRBD2	NA	TRBV6-4	15	TRBJ2-5	CASSPSGGGQETQYF	TGTGCCAGCAGCCCATCTGGGGGGGGTCAAGAGACCCAGTACTTC
TRBD2	few	TRBV4-3	15	TRBJ2-7	CASSPGTSVSYEQYF	TGCGCCAGCAGCCCCGGGACTAGCGTCTCCTACGAGCAGTACTTC
NA	NA	TRBV7-6	11	TRBJ2-2	CASSLPGELFF	TGTGCCAGCAGCCTACCCGGGGAGCTGTTTTTT
TRBD2	NA	TRBV6-1	14	TRBJ2-1	CASSVLAEGNEQFF	TGTGCCAGCAGTGTGCTAGCGGAAGGCAATGAGCAGTTCTTC
NA	NA	TRBV19	15	TRBJ2-5	CASSLRTALQETQYF	TGTGCCAGTAGTCTTCGGACAGCTTTGCAAGAGACCCAGTACTTC
NA	NA	TRBV5-8	12	TRBJ2-1	CASSLGGNEQFF	TGTGCCAGCAGCTTGGGGGGTAATGAGCAGTTCTTC
NA	NA	TRBV19	14	TRBJ2-1	CASSRDSSYNEQFF	TGTGCCAGTTCTAGGGACTCGTCCTACAATGAGCAGTTCTTC